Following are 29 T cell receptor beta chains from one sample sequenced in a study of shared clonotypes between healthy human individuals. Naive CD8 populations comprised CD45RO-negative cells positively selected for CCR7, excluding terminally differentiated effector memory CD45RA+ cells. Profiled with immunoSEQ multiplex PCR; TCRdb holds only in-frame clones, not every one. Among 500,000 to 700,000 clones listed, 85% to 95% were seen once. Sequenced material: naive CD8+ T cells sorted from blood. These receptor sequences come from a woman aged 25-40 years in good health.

The CDR3: CSVQGGRVAADTQYF. CDR3 sequence (DNA): TGCAGCGTACAAGGGGGGAGGGTAGCGGCAGATACGCAGTATTTT. The chain is built from TRBV29-1 and TRBJ2-3, with TRBD2 as a possible D gene (7 bases). The germline gives CDR1 SQVTM, CDR2 ANQGSEA. CDR3 length equals 15 residues. V lost 6 bases to trimming and J lost 4 bases, with 20 bases between them.

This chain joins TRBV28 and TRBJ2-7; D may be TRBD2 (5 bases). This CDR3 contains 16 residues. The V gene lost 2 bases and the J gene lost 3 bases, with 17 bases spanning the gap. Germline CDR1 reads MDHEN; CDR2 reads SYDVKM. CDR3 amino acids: CASSLLEGRLSYEQYF. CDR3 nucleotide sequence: TGTGCCAGCAGTTTACTAGAGGGTAGACTAAGCTACGAGCAGTACTTC.

The CDR3 DNA follows: TGCAGCGTTGAGATTAGTCTGTATGAGCAGTTCTTC. Protein product: CSVEISLYEQFF. The rearrangement uses TRBV29-1 and TRBJ2-1; D call uncertain. Trimming removed 3 bases from V and 8 bases from J, with 11 bases in between. The germline V gene has CDR1 SQVTM and CDR2 ANQGSEA. The CDR3 runs 12 residues.

The CDR3 DNA reads TGTGCCAGCAGCTTAGAAGGCAAGCTGAACACTGAAGCTTTCTTT. It codes for CASSLEGKLNTEAFF. The J gene is TRBJ1-1, the V gene TRBV13; D is ambiguous. This CDR3 region has 15 residues. Trimming removed 1 base at V and 0 bases at J, with 9 bases between. Germline V CDR1 and CDR2: PRHDT, FYEKMQ (reference sequence).

DNA for the CDR3: TGTGCCAGCAGCTTGGTTGGAGGCTACACCTTC. Its translation: CASSLVGGYTF. This rearrangement joins TRBV5-4 to TRBJ1-2, with D unclear. Germline V CDR1 and CDR2: SGHNT, YYREEE (reference sequence). V was trimmed by 0 bases and J by 8 bases, leaving 5 bases between them. CDR3 length: 11 amino acids.

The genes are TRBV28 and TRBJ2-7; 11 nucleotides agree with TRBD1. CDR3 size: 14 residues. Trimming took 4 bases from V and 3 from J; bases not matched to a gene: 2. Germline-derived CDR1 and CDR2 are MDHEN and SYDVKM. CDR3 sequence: CASSWGTGGYEQYF. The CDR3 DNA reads TGTGCCAGCAGTTGGGGGACAGGGGGCTACGAGCAGTACTTC. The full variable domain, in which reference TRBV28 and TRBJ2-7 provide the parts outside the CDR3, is DVKVTQSSRYLVKRTGEKVFLECVQDMDHENMFWYRQDPGLGLRLIYFSYDVKMKEKGDIPEGYSVSREKKERFSLILESASTNQTSMYLCASSWGTGGYEQYFGPGTRLTVT.

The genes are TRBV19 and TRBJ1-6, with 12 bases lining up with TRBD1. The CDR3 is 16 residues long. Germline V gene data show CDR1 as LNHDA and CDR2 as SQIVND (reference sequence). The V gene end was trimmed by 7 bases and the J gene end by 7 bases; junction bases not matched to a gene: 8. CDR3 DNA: TGTGCCAGTACCTCGGGACAGGGGGCGAAGAATTCACCCCTCCACTTT. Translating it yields CASTSGQGAKNSPLHF.

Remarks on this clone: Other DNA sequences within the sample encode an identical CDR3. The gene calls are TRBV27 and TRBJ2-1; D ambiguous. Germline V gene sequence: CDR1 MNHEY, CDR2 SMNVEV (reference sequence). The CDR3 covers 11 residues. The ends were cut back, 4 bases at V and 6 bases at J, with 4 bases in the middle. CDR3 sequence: CASSSPNEQFF. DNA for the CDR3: TGTGCCAGCAGTTCCCCCAATGAGCAGTTCTTC.

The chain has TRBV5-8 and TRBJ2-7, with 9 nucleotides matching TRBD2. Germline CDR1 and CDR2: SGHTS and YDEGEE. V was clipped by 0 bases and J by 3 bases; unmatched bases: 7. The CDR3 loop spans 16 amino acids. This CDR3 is CASSLDRSGRFYEQYF. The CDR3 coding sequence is TGTGCCAGCAGCTTGGATCGTAGCGGGAGATTCTACGAGCAGTACTTC.

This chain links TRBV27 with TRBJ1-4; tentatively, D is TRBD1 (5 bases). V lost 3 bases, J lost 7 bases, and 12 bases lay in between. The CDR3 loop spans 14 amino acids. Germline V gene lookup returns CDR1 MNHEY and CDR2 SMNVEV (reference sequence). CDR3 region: CASSFLGGGEKLFF. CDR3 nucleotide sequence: TGTGCCAGCAGTTTCTTGGGGGGGGGTGAAAAACTGTTTTTT.

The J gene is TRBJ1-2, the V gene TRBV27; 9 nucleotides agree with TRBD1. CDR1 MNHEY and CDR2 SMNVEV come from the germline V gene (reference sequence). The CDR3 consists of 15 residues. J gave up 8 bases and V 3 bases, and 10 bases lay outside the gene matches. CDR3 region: CASSLGLGQGQGYTF. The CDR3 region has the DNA TGTGCCAGCAGTTTGGGACTGGGACAGGGCCAGGGCTACACCTTC.

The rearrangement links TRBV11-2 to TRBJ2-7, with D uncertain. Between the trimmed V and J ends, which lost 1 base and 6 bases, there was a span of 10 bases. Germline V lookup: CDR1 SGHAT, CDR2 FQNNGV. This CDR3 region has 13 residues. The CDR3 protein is CASSLVSGAEQYF. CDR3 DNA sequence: TGTGCCAGCAGCTTAGTGTCCGGAGCCGAGCAGTACTTC.

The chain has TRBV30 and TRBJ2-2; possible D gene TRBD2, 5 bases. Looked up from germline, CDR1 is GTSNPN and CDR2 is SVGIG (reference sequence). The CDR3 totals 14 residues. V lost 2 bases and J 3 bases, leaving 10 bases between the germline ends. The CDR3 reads CAWSSGQDTGELFF. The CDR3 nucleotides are TGTGCCTGGAGTAGCGGTCAGGACACCGGGGAGCTGTTTTTT.

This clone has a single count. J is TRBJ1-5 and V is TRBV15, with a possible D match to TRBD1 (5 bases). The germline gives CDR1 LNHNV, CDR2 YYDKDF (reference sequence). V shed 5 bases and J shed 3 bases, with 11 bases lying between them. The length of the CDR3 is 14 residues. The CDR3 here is CATSPGPINQPQHF. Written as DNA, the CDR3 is TGTGCCACCAGCCCGGGGCCGATCAATCAGCCCCAGCATTTT.

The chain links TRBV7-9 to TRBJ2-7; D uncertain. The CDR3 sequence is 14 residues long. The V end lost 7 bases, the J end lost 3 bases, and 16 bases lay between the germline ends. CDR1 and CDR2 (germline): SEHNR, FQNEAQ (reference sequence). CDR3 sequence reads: CASIPNQPGYEQYF. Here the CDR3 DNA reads TGTGCCAGCATCCCAAACCAACCGGGCTACGAGCAGTACTTC.

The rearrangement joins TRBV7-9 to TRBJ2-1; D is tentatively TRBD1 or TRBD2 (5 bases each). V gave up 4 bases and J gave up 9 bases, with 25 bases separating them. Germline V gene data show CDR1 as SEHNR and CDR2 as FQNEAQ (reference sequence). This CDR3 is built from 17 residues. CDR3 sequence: CASSSSEPPGYGAEQFF. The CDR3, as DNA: TGTGCCAGCAGCTCGTCGGAGCCCCCAGGCTACGGGGCTGAGCAGTTCTTC. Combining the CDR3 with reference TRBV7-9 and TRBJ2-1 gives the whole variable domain DTGVSQNPRHKITKRGQNVTFRCDPISEHNRLYWYRQTLGQGPEFLTYFQNEAQLEKSRLLSDRFSAERPKGSFSTLEIQRTEQGDSAMYLCASSSSEPPGYGAEQFFGPGTRLTVL.

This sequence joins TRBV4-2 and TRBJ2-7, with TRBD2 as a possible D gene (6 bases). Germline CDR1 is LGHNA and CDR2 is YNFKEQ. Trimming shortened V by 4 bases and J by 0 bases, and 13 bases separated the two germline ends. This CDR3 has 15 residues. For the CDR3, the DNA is TGTGCCAGCAGCCTGAGCCGGGAGCCCTCCTACGAGCAGTACTTC. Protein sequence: CASSLSREPSYEQYF.

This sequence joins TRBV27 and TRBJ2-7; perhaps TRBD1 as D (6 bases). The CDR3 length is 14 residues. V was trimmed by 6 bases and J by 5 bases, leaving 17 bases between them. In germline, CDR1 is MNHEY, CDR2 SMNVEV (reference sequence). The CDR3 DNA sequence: TGTGCCAGCAGCCCCGGGACATGGCTCCACGAGCAGTACTTC. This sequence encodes CASSPGTWLHEQYF.

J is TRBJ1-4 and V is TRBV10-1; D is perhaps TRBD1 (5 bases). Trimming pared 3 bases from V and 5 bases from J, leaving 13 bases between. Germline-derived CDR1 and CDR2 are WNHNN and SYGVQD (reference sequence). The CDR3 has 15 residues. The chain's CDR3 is CASSEEPGINEKLFF. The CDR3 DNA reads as TGCGCCAGCAGTGAAGAACCAGGGATAAATGAAAAACTGTTTTTT.

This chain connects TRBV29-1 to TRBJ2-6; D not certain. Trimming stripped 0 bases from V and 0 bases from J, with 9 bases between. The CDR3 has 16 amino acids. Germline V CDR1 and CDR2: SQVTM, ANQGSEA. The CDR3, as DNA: TGCAGCGTTGAAGATCACGCAAGCTCTGGGGCCAACGTCCTGACTTTC. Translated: CSVEDHASSGANVLTF.

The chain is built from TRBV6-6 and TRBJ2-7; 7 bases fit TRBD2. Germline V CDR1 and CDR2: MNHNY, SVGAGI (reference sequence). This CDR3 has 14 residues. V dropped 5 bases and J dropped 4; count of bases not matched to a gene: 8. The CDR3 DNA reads TGTGCCAGCAGTAGCGGGACCTTACCTTACGAGCAGTACTTC. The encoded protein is CASSSGTLPYEQYF.

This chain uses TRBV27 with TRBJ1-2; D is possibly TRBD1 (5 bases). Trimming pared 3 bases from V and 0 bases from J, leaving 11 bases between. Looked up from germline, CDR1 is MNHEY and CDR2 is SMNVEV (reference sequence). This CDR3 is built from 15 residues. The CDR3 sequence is CASSFGRGANYGYTF. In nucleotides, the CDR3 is TGTGCCAGCAGTTTCGGTAGAGGGGCTAACTATGGCTACACCTTC.

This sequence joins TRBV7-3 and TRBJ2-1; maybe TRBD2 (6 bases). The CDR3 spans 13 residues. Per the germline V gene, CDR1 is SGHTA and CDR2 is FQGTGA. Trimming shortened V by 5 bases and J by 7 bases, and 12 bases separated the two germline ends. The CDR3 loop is CASSPTSRNEQFF. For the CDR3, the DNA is TGTGCCAGCAGCCCGACTAGTAGGAATGAGCAGTTCTTC.

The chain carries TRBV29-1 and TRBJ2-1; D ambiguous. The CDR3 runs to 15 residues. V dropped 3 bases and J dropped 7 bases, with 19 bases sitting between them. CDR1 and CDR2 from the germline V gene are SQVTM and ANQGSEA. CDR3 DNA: TGCAGCGTTGAGATTGGAATACCCCATGAGAATGAGCAGTTCTTC. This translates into CSVEIGIPHENEQFF.

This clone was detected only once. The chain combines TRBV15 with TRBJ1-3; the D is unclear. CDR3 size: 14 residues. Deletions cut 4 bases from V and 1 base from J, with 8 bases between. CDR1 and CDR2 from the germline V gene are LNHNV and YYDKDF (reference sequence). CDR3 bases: TGTGCCACCAGCATTTTAGGTTCTGGAAACACCATATATTTT. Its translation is CATSILGSGNTIYF.

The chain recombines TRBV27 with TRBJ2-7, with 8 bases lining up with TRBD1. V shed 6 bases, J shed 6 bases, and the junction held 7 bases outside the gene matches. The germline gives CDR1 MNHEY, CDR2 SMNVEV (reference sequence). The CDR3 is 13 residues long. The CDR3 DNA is TGTGCCAGCAGGACAGGGGCGCGAACCGAGCAGTACTTC. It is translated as CASRTGARTEQYF.

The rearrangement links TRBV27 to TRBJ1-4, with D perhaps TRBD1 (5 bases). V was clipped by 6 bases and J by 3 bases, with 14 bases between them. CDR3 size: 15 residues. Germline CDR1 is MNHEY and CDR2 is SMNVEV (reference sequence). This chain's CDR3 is CASSLGPGSNEKLFF. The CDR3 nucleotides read TGTGCCAGCAGCCTAGGTCCAGGGTCTAATGAAAAACTGTTTTTT.

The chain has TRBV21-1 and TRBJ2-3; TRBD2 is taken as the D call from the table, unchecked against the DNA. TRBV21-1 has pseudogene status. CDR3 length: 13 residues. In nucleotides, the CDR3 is TGTGCCAGCAGCAAAGCGGGAGGTGATACGCAGTATTTT. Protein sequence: CASSKAGGDTQYF.

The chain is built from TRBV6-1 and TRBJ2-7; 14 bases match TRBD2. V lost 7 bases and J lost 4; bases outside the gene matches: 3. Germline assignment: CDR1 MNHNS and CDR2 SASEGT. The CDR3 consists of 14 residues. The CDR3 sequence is CASTGTSGSYEQYF. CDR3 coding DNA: TGTGCCAGCACCGGGACTAGCGGGAGTTACGAGCAGTACTTC.